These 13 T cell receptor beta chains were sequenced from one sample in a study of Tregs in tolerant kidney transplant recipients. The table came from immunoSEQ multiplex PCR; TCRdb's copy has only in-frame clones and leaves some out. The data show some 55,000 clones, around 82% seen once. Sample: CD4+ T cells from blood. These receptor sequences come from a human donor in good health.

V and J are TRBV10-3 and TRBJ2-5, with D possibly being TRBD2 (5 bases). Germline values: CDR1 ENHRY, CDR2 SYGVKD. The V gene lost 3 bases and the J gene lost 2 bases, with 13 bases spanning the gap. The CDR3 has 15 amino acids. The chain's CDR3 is CAISDGLAPQETQYF. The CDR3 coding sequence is TGTGCCATCAGTGACGGGCTAGCTCCACAAGAGACCCAGTACTTC.

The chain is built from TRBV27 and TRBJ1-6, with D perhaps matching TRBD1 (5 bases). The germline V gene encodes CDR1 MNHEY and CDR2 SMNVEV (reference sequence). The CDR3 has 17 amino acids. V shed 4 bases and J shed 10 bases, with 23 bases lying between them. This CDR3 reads CASSSYAGTGRKSPLHF. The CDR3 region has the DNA TGTGCCAGCAGTTCATACGCCGGGACTGGTCGCAAGTCACCCCTCCACTTT.

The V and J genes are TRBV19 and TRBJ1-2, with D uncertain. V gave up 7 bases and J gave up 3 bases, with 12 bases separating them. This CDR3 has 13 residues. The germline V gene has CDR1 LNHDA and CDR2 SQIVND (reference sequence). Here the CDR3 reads CASTKDADYGYTF. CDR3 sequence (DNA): TGTGCCAGTACTAAAGACGCGGACTATGGCTACACCTTC. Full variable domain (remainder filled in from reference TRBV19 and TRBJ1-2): DGGITQSPKYLFRKEGQNVTLSCEQNLNHDAMYWYRQDPGQGLRLIYYSQIVNDFQKGDIAEGYSVSREKKESFPLTVTSAQKNPTAFYLCASTKDADYGYTFGSGTRLTVV.

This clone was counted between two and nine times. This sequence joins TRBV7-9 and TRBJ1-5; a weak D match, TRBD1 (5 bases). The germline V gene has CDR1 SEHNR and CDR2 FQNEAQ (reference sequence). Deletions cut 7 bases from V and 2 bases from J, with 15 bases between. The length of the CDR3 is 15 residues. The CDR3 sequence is CASIVGRGGNQPQHF. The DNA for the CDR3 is TGTGCCAGCATTGTGGGGCGAGGTGGCAATCAGCCCCAGCATTTT.

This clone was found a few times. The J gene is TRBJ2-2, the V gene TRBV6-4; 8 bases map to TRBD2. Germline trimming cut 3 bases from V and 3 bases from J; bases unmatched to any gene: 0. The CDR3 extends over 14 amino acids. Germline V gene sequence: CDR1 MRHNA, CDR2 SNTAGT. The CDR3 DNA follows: TGTGCCAGCAGTGAAGCGGGGGACACCGGGGAGCTGTTTTTT. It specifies CASSEAGDTGELFF.

For the CDR3, the DNA is TGTGCCAGCAGCGCTACAGGGCCCTCGCGGCTCTCTGGGGCCAACGTCCTGACTTTC. Translating gives CASSATGPSRLSGANVLTF. The rearrangement uses TRBV9 and TRBJ2-6, with a tentative D call TRBD1 (6 bases). The CDR3 extends over 19 amino acids. CDR1 is SGDLS and CDR2 is YYNGEE in the germline V gene. V lost 3 bases, J lost 0 bases, and 19 bases lay in between.

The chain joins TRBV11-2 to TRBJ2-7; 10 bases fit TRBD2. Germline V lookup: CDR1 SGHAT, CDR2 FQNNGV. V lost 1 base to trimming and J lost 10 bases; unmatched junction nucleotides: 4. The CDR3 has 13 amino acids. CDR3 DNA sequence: TGTGCCAGCAGCTTAGGTAGCGGGGGGCCTCAGTACTTC. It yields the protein CASSLGSGGPQYF.

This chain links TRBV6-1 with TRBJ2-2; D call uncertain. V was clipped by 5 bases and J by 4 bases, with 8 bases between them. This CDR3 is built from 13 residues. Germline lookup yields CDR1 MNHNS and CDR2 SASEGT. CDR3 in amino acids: CASSTTGTGELFF. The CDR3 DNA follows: TGTGCCAGCAGTACGACTGGCACCGGGGAGCTGTTTTTT.

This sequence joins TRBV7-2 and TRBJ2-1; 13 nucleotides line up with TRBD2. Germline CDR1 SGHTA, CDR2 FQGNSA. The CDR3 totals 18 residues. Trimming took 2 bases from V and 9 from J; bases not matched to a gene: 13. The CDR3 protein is CASSLWQTTSGRVGEQFF. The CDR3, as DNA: TGTGCCAGCAGCTTATGGCAAACTACTAGCGGGAGGGTCGGTGAGCAGTTCTTC. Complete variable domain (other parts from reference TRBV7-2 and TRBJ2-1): GAGVSQSPSNKVTEKGKDVELRCDPISGHTALYWYRQSLGQGLEFLIYFQGNSAPDKSGLPSDRFSAERTGGSVSTLTIQRTQQEDSAVYLCASSLWQTTSGRVGEQFFGPGTRLTVL.

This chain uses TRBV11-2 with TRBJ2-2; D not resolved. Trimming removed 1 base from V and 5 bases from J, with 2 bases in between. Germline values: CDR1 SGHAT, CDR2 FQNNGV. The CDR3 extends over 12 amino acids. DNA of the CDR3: TGTGCCAGCAGCTTAGGAACCGGGGAGCTGTTTTTT. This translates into CASSLGTGELFF.

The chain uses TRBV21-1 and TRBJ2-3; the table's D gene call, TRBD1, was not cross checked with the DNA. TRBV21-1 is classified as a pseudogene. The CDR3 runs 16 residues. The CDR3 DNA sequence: TGTGCCAGCAGCAAAGGGACAGGGTGGGACGCAGATACGCAGTATTTT. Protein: CASSKGTGWDADTQYF.

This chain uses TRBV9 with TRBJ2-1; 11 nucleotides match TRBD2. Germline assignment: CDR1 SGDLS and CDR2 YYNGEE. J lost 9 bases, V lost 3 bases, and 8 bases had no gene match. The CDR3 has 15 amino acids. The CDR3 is CASSALAGGLVEQFF. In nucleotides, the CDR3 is TGTGCCAGCAGCGCCTTAGCGGGGGGGCTGGTTGAGCAGTTCTTC.

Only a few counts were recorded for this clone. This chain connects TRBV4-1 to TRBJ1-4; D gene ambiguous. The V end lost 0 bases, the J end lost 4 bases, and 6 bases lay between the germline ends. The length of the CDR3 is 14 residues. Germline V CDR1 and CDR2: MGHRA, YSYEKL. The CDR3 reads CASSQDEGNEKLFF. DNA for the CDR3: TGCGCCAGCAGCCAAGATGAAGGTAATGAAAAACTGTTTTTT.